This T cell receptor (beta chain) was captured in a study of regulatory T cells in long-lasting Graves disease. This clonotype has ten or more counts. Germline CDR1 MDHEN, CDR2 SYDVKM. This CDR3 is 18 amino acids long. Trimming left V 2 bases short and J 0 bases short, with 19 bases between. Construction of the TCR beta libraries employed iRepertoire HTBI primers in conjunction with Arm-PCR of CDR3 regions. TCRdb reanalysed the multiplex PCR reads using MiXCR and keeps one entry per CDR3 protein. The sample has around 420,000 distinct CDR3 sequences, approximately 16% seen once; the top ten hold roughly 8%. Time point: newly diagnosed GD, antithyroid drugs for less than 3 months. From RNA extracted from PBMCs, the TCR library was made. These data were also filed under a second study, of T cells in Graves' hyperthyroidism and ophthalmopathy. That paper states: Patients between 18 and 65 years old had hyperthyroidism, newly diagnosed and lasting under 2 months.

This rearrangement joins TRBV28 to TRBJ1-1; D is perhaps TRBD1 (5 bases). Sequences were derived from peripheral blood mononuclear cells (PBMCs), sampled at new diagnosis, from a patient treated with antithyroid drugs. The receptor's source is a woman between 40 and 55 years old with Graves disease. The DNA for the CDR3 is TGTGCCAGCAGTTTACCGTCGGGACCCGGTGGCATGAACACTGAAGCTTTCTTT. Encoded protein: CASSLPSGPGGMNTEAFF.